What follows are 20 T cell receptor beta chains derived from one specimen sequenced in a study of T cells in Graves' hyperthyroidism and ophthalmopathy. From RNA transcripts, TCR beta CDR3 regions were amplified. TCR CDR3 underwent first-round RT-PCR with the HTBI primer set. TCRdb processed the multiplex PCR reads anew with MiXCR; each CDR3 protein has one entry. The sample shows around 580,000 distinct CDR3 sequences, under 60% of them seen only once. The material sequenced was peripheral blood or thyroid tissue (not recorded which). These receptors came from a woman aged 18-29 years with Graves' hyperthyroidism.

CDR3 DNA: TGCAGTGCCGAGGACAGAATATACAATCAGCCCCAGCATTTT. This sequence encodes CSAEDRIYNQPQHF. V is TRBV20-1 and J is TRBJ1-5, with D maybe TRBD1 (6 bases). The CDR3 spans 14 residues. Per the germline V gene, CDR1 is DFQATT and CDR2 is SNEGSKA (reference sequence). The V gene lost 6 bases and the J gene lost 3 bases, with 15 bases spanning the gap.

The chain couples TRBV7-9 to TRBJ2-7; tentatively, D is TRBD2 (5 bases). V was cut by 6 bases and J by 9 bases, with 18 bases left in between. CDR3 length: 13 residues. Germline V gene data show CDR1 as SEHNR and CDR2 as FQNEAQ (reference sequence). The CDR3 sequence is CASSSGTTPGQYF. CDR3 nucleotides: TGTGCCAGCAGTTCGGGAACCACACCGGGGCAGTACTTC.

The chain employs TRBV20-1 and TRBJ2-5; 8 positions match TRBD2. Looked up from germline, CDR1 is DFQATT and CDR2 is SNEGSKA (reference sequence). V trimming: 6 bases; J trimming: 3 bases; junction bases outside the gene matches: 6. The CDR3 is 13 residues long. CDR3 bases: TGCAGTGCCCCCGAAGCGGGGGAAGAGACCCAGTACTTC. This encodes CSAPEAGEETQYF.

A word on this clonotype: Just one base apart from a much larger clone, this may be a read error. The chain links TRBV10-3 to TRBJ1-5, with TRBD1 identical over 7 bases. This CDR3 spans 10 amino acids. J lost 13 bases, V lost 6 bases, and 3 bases had no gene match. Germline CDR1 ENHRY, CDR2 SYGVKD. The CDR3 DNA reads TGTGCCATCAGGGACAGGTGGCAGCATTTT. Translated: CAIRDRWQHF.

This clonotype was seen repeatedly, ten times or more. This chain joins TRBV6-5 and TRBJ1-2, with TRBD1 as a possible D gene (6 bases). The CDR3 length is 15 residues. Trimming removed 7 bases at V and 0 bases at J, with 15 bases between. The germline gives CDR1 MNHEY, CDR2 SVGAGI. The CDR3 reads CASTLDSATNYGYTF. In DNA, the CDR3 is TGTGCCAGCACCTTGGACAGCGCTACTAACTATGGCTACACCTTC.

This clonotype was seen ten or more times. The chain employs TRBV4-3 and TRBJ1-6, with D perhaps TRBD1 (5 bases). Germline assignment: CDR1 LGHNA and CDR2 YSLEER. This CDR3 region has 15 residues. The V gene lost 0 bases and the J gene lost 7 bases, with 10 bases spanning the gap. Here the CDR3 reads CASSQDAGQNSPLHF. As DNA, the CDR3 is TGCGCCAGCAGCCAAGACGCAGGGCAAAATTCACCCCTCCACTTT.

In DNA, the CDR3 is TGTGCCAGCAGTGCCGTTAGGGGAGGGGGCAATTCACCCCTCCACTTT. The encoded protein is CASSAVRGGGNSPLHF. V and J are TRBV25-1 and TRBJ1-6; 7 positions agree with TRBD1. V lost 4 bases to trimming and J lost 7 bases; unmatched junction nucleotides: 10. The CDR3 runs 16 residues. Germline V lookup: CDR1 MGHDK, CDR2 SYGVNS.

This clonotype has ten or more counts. The V gene is TRBV20-1, the J gene TRBJ2-7, with 9 bases matching TRBD2. V lost 0 bases, J lost 3 bases, and 3 bases stayed unmatched. Germline CDR1 reads DFQATT; CDR2 reads SNEGSKA (reference sequence). The CDR3 has 14 amino acids. The CDR3 loop is CSARDGTSYYEQYF. CDR3 bases: TGCAGTGCTAGAGACGGGACTAGCTACTACGAGCAGTACTTC.

At least ten counts were recorded for this clonotype. The chain has TRBV4-3 and TRBJ1-1; maybe TRBD1 (5 bases). This CDR3 is built from 15 residues. The V end lost 0 bases, the J end lost 0 bases, and 8 bases lay between the germline ends. CDR1 and CDR2 from the germline V gene are LGHNA and YSLEER. CDR3 coding DNA: TGCGCCAGCAGCCAAGAGGGACGGCTGAACACTGAAGCTTTCTTT. Translated, it gives CASSQEGRLNTEAFF.

This clonotype was counted at least ten times. The chain recombines TRBV29-1 with TRBJ1-1; D perhaps matches TRBD1 (6 bases). The CDR3 runs 14 residues. The V and J ends lost 0 bases and 5 bases respectively, with 13 bases between them. The germline V gene encodes CDR1 SQVTM and CDR2 ANQGSEA. The CDR3 sequence is CSVEDGGLGTEAFF. The CDR3 DNA reads as TGCAGCGTTGAAGACGGGGGGCTAGGGACTGAAGCTTTCTTT. Full variable domain (outside the CDR3, taken from reference TRBV29-1 and TRBJ1-1): SAVISQKPSRDICQRGTSLTIQCQVDSQVTMMFWYRQQPGQSLTLIATANQGSEATYESGFVIDKFPISRPNLTFSTLTVSNMSPEDSSIYLCSVEDGGLGTEAFFGQGTRLTVV.

The chain couples TRBV29-1 to TRBJ1-1; D unclear. Germline V gives CDR1 SQVTM, CDR2 ANQGSEA. V lost 3 bases and J 5 bases, leaving 13 bases between the germline ends. The CDR3 contains 13 residues. DNA for the CDR3: TGCAGCGTTGAGGGAAATGCGGGGACTGAAGCTTTCTTT. Its translation: CSVEGNAGTEAFF.

The chain is built from TRBV10-3 and TRBJ1-3; TRBD1 matches 7 bases. Trimming removed 7 bases from V and 7 bases from J; junction bases left unmatched: 13. The germline gives CDR1 ENHRY, CDR2 SYGVKD. This CDR3 is built from 15 residues. CDR3 DNA sequence: TGTGCCATCAACTCACCGGGACAGAGCATGAACACCATATATTTT. The encoded protein is CAINSPGQSMNTIYF.

Worth noting for this clonotype: Possible read error: a much larger clone is one base away. The chain is built from TRBV4-1 and TRBJ2-2, with unresolved D. V lost 1 base and J lost 6, with 9 bases in between. The CDR3 extends over 14 amino acids. Germline values: CDR1 MGHRA, CDR2 YSYEKL. CDR3 nucleotide sequence: TGCGCCAGCAGCCAAGGCGAGAGATCCGGGGAGCTGTTTTTT. It encodes CASSQGERSGELFF.

CDR3 nucleotide sequence: TGCGCCAGCAGCTTGGAGGGTAGGGAGTCAGAGACCCAGTACTTC. Translation gives CASSLEGRESETQYF. The genes are TRBV5-1 and TRBJ2-5, with D tentatively TRBD2 (5 bases). V lost 0 bases and J 4 bases, leaving 13 bases between the germline ends. The CDR3 has 15 residues. CDR1 is SGHRS, CDR2 YFSETQ, per germline.

The chain carries TRBV24-1 and TRBJ2-3; 11 positions match TRBD2. V lost 9 bases, J lost 0 bases, and 4 bases stayed unmatched. Germline V gives CDR1 KGHDR, CDR2 SFDVKD. CDR3 size: 15 residues. DNA of the CDR3: TGTGCCACCGGGACTAGCGGCAAGAGCACAGATACGCAGTATTTT. Its translation is CATGTSGKSTDTQYF.

This clonotype was detected a few times. This chain links TRBV6-2 or TRBV6-3 with TRBJ1-5; D remains unclear. Trimming left V 2 bases short and J 4 bases short, with 9 bases between. This CDR3 is 14 amino acids long. Germline assignment: CDR1 MNHEY and CDR2 SVGEGT. CDR3 loop: CASSYRNTNQPQHF. The CDR3 nucleotides read TGTGCCAGCAGTTACCGGAACACGAATCAGCCCCAGCATTTT.

This clonotype was counted ten times or more. The chain links TRBV4-3 to TRBJ2-5, with a tentative D call TRBD2 (5 bases). The length of the CDR3 is 19 residues. Per germline, CDR1 LGHNA and CDR2 YSLEER. Trimming removed 4 bases from V and 0 bases from J, with 24 bases in between. CDR3 sequence: CASSLYYQTEGPYQETQYF. CDR3 nucleotides: TGCGCCAGCAGCCTCTACTATCAGACCGAGGGCCCGTACCAAGAGACCCAGTACTTC.

The chain links TRBV14 to TRBJ1-2; D unresolved. Looked up from germline, CDR1 is SGHDN and CDR2 is FVKESK. The V end lost 3 bases, the J end lost 6 bases, and 17 bases lay between the germline ends. This CDR3 contains 15 residues. The chain's CDR3 is CASSHPGSGVDGYTF. The CDR3 DNA reads as TGTGCCAGCAGCCACCCTGGGAGTGGAGTTGATGGCTACACCTTC.

This clonotype was observed a few times. This sequence joins TRBV25-1 and TRBJ1-5; D is possibly TRBD1 (5 bases). This CDR3 has 15 amino acids. V lost 11 bases and J lost 2, with 19 bases in between. Per germline, CDR1 MGHDK and CDR2 SYGVNS. The chain's CDR3 is CADRGGNGGNQPQHF. DNA for the CDR3: TGTGCCGACCGGGGGGGGAACGGAGGCAATCAGCCCCAGCATTTT.

A word on this clonotype: Given a much more abundant clone one base away, this may be a read error. The CDR3 sequence: CAGSLRWNNEAFF. The CDR3 nucleotides are TGTGCCGGCAGCCTCCGGTGGAACAATGAAGCTTTCTTT. This chain joins TRBV11-2 and TRBJ1-1, with no clear D. The CDR3 has 13 amino acids. Germline assignment: CDR1 SGHAT and CDR2 FQNNGV.